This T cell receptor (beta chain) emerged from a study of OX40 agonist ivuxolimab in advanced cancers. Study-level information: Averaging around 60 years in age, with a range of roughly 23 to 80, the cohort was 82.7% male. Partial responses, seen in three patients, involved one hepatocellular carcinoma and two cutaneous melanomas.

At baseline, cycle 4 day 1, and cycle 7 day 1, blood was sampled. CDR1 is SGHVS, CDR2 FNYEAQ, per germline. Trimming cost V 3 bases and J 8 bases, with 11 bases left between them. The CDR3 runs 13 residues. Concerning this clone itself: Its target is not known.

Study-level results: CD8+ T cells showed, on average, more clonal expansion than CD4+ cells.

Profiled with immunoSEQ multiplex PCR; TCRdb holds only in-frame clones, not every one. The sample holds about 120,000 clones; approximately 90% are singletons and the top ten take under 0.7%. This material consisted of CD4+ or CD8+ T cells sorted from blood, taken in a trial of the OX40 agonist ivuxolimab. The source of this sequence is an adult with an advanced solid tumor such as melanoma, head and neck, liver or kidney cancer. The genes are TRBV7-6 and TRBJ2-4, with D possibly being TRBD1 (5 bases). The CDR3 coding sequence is TGTGCCAGCAGCTTCGGACACACGGACATTCAGTACTTC. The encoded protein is CASSFGHTDIQYF.